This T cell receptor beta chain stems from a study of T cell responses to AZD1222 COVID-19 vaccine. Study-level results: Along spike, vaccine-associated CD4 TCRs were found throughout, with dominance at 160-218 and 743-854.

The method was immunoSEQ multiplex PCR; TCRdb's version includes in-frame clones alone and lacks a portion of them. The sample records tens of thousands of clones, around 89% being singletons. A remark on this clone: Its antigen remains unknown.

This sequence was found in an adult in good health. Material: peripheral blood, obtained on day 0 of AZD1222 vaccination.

Here the CDR3 DNA reads TGTGCCAGCAGTTCAGAGAACTATGGCTACACCTTC. Translation gives CASSSENYGYTF. The chain uses TRBV12-3 or TRBV12-4 and TRBJ1-2; D uncertain. V shed 4 bases and J shed 2 bases, with 5 bases lying between them. The CDR3 runs to 12 residues.